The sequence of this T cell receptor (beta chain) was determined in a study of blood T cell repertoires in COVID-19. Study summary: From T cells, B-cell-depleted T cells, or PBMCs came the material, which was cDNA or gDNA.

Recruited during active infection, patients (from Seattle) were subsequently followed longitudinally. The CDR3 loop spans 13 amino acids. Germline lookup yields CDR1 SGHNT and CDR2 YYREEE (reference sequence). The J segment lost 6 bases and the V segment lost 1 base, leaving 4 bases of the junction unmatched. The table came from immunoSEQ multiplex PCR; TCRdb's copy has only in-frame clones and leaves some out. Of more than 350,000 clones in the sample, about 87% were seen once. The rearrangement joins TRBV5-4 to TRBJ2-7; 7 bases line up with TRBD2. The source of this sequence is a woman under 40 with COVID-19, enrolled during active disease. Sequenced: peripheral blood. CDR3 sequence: CASSLSGGSEQYF. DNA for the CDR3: TGTGCCAGCAGCTTGTCGGGGGGAAGCGAGCAGTACTTC. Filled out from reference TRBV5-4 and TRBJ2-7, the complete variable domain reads ETGVTQSPTHLIKTRGQQVTLRCSSQSGHNTVSWYQQALGQGPQFIFQYYREEENGRGNFPPRFSGLQFPNYSSELNVNALELDDSALYLCASSLSGGSEQYFGPGTRLTVT.